Included here is one T cell receptor beta chain sequence, with context. Its antigen is undetermined. The V end was cut by 3 bases, the J end by 6 bases, with 15 bases between. Germline V CDR1 and CDR2: ENHRY, SYGVKD. This CDR3 has 15 residues. The sample is drawn from a study of cytomegalovirus exposure and HLA in healthy donors. Vbeta (60) and Jbeta (13) primers were used in the PCR. Clones were read by immunoSEQ multiplex PCR, and TCRdb kept only the in-frame ones, dropping some. The sample shows 150,000 to 200,000 clones, approximately 84% of them seen only once. Findings and limits, study-wide: Later work showed greater clonal expansion in HLA-associated TCR beta chains than in equally common others.

Sequencing was carried out using PBMCs. This chain links TRBV10-3 with TRBJ1-3, with a tentative D call TRBD1 (6 bases). The origin of this receptor is a young man in good health and CMV-seropositive. The CDR3: CAISDGRGSENTIYF. The DNA for the CDR3 is TGTGCCATCAGTGATGGCAGGGGAAGCGAAAACACCATATATTTT.